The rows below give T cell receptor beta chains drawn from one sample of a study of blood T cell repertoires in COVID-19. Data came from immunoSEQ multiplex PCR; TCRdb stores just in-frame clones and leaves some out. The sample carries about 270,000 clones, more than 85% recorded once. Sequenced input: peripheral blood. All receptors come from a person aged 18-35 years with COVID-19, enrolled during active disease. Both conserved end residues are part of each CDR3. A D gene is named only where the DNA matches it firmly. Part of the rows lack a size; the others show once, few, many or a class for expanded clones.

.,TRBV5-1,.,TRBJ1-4,TGCGCCAGCAGAGGAAGCGCTAATGAAAAACTGTTTTTT,CASRGSANEKLFF
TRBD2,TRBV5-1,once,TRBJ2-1,TGCGCCAGCAGCAGGGGACTAGCGGGAGTAGGCAATGAGCAGTTCTTC,CASSRGLAGVGNEQFF
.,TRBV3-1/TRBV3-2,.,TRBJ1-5,TGTGCCAGCAGCCAAGGACAGGACTCCAATCAGCCCCAGCATTTT,CASSQGQDSNQPQHF
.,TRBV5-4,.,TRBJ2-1,TGTGCCAGCAGCTTGGACAGGTATAGTCCTAAGCAGTTCTTC,CASSLDRYSPKQFF
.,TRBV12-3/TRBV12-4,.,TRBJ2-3,TGTGCCAGCAGTTTACGACTAGCAGATACGCAGTATTTT,CASSLRLADTQYF
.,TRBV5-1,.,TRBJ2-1,TGCGCCAGCAGCTCTCCGCGGGACGAGCTCTACAATGAGCAGTTCTTC,CASSSPRDELYNEQFF
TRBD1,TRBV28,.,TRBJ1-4,TGTGCCAGCCGGGACAGGGGGAATGAAAAACTGTTTTTT,CASRDRGNEKLFF
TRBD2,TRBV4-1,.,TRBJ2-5,TGCGCCAGCAGCCAAGACCCGACTAGCGGGAGGGCCGGTGAGACCCAGTACTTC,CASSQDPTSGRAGETQYF
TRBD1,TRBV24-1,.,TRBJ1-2,TGTGCCACCAGTGCCCAGGACAGGGGTGATTATGGCTACACCTTC,CATSAQDRGDYGYTF
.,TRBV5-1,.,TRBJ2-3,TGCGCCAGCAGTCCTGCAGTTGCAGATACGCAGTATTTT,CASSPAVADTQYF
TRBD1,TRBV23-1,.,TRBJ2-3,TGCGCCAGCAGTCAGTTGGACAGGGGGCCTCCATTCGGCACAGATACGCAGTATTTT,CASSQLDRGPPFGTDTQYF
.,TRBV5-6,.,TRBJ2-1,TGTGCCAGCAGCCCGCCAGGGCTTATAAACAATGAGCAGTTCTTC,CASSPPGLINNEQFF
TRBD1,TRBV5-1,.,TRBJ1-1,TGCGCCAGCAGCTTCTACGGACAGGGGGCCGCCATGAACACTGAAGCTTTCTTT,CASSFYGQGAAMNTEAFF
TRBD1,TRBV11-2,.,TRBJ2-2,TGTGCCAGCAGCTCGGGGACAGGGGCCACCGGGGAGCTGTTTTTT,CASSSGTGATGELFF
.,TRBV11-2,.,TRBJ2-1,TGTGCCAGCAGCTTAGGGGCAGCCGGTTGGTATGAGCAGTTCTTC,CASSLGAAGWYEQFF
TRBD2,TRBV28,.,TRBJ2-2,TGTGCCAGCAGTGGGGTAGCGGGTGCGAACACCGGGGAGCTGTTTTTT,CASSGVAGANTGELFF
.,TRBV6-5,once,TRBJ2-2,TGTGCCAGCAGTTTATTCTCCACCGGGGAGCTGTTTTTT,CASSLFSTGELFF
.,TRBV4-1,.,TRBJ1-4,TGCGCCAGCAGCCAAGAACAGGCCTTGAATGAAAAACTGTTTTTT,CASSQEQALNEKLFF
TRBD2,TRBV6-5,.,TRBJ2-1,TGTGCCAGCAGCAAAGCGGGAGGGCCTCGTGAGCAGTTCTTC,CASSKAGGPREQFF
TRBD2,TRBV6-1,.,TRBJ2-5,TGTGCCAGCAGTGGCCGAGTGGCGGGAGAAAGAGAGACCCAGTACTTC,CASSGRVAGERETQYF
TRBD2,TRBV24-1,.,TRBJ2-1,TGTGCCACTAAACAGCGGGAGGGTTTTTCTGAGCAGTTCTTC,CATKQREGFSEQFF
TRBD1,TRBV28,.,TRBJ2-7,TGTGCCAGCAGTTTCCGGGACAGTGCCTACGAGCAGTACTTC,CASSFRDSAYEQYF
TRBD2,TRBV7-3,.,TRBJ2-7,TGTGCCAGCAGCTTAACTAGCGGGAAGATATACGAGCAGTACTTC,CASSLTSGKIYEQYF
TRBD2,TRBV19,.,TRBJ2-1,TGTGCCAGTAGTATCGGGACTAAGTACAATGAGCAGTTCTTC,CASSIGTKYNEQFF
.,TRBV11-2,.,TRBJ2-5,TGTGCCAGCAGCTTAGTGAAGAGGGCCCAGTACTTC,CASSLVKRAQYF
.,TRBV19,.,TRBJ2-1,TGTGCCAGTAGTTGGCCAAACAATGAGCAGTTCTTC,CASSWPNNEQFF
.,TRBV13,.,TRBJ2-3,TGTGCCAGCAGCCCCGGAGACGGGATACCAACGCAGTATTTT,CASSPGDGIPTQYF
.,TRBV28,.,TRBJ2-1,TGTGCCAGCAGAAAGACTAGTATGTATGAGCAGTTCTTC,CASRKTSMYEQFF
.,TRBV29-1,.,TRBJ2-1,TGCAGCGTTTGGGGGAGCGGAGGGCGCTCCTACAATGAGCAGTTCTTC,CSVWGSGGRSYNEQFF
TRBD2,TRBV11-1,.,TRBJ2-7,TGTGCCAGCAGCAGAGAAGGCGGGAGTATCGACGAGCAGTACTTC,CASSREGGSIDEQYF
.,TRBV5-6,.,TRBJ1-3,TGTGCCAGCAGCTTGCGGGGGTCCTCTGGAAACACCATATATTTT,CASSLRGSSGNTIYF
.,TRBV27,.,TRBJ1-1,TGTGCCAGCAGTTTAACAGAGAACACTGAAGCTTTCTTT,CASSLTENTEAFF
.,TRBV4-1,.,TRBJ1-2,TGCGCCAGCAGCCAAGATCTAAGATTTGGTGGGGAGGGCTATGGCTACACCTTC,CASSQDLRFGGEGYGYTF
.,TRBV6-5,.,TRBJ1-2,TGTGCCAGCAGCCACCTGGAGGATGGCTACACCTTC,CASSHLEDGYTF
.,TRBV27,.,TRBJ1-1,TGTGCCAGCAGGATCCTCGGGGGGGCTGAAGCTTTCTTT,CASRILGGAEAFF
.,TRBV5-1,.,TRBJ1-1,TGCGCCAGCAGCTCTTTACAGGGAATGAACACTGAAGCTTTCTTT,CASSSLQGMNTEAFF
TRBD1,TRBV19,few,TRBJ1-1,TGTGCCAGTAGTCCCCGACAGGGGCGGGATGAAGCTTTCTTT,CASSPRQGRDEAFF
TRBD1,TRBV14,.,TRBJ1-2,TGTGCCAGCAGCCAACCAAGACAGGGCCGCGCTAACTATGGCTACACCTTC,CASSQPRQGRANYGYTF
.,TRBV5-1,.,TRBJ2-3,TGCGCCAGCAGCTTGGCGGCCGGAGGGCCAGATACGCAGTATTTT,CASSLAAGGPDTQYF
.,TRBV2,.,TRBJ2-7,TGTGCCAGCAGTGAGCGTGACAGCCGTAGGTACGAGCAGTACTTC,CASSERDSRRYEQYF
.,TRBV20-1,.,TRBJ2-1,TGCAGTGCTAGTTTAGAAAACAATGAGCAGTTCTTC,CSASLENNEQFF
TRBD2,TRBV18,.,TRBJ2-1,TGTGCCAGCTCACCGTTTCTTAGCGGGAGGAATGCCTACAATGAGCAGTTCTTC,CASSPFLSGRNAYNEQFF
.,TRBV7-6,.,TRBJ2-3,TGTGCCAGCAGCTTAGGGTCTCAGGGTGGCGTTACGCAGTATTTT,CASSLGSQGGVTQYF
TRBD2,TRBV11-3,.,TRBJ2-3,TGTGCCAGCAGCCGAGGACTAGCGGGGAGCACAGATACGCAGTATTTT,CASSRGLAGSTDTQYF
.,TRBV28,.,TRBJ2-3,TGTGCCAGCAGCCAGGAGGGACGAAAAAGCACAGATACGCAGTATTTT,CASSQEGRKSTDTQYF
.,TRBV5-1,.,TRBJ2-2,TGCGCCAGCAGGAGGGCCCCGAACACCGGGGAGCTGTTTTTT,CASRRAPNTGELFF
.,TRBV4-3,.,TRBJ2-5,TGCGCCAGCAGCCGAGTCCTTGATGAGACCCAGTACTTC,CASSRVLDETQYF
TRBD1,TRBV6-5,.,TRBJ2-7,TGTGCCAGCAGGGACCGGACAGGGGGATACGAGCAGTACTTC,CASRDRTGGYEQYF
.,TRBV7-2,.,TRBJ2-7,TGTGCCAGCAGCTTCCACAGCGGAGGAGGGAACGAGCAGTACTTC,CASSFHSGGGNEQYF
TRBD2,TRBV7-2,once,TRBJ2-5,TGTGCCAGCAGCTTAATCGGGGCTAGCGGGAGGGAGACCCAGTACTTC,CASSLIGASGRETQYF
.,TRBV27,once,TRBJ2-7,TGTGCCAGCAGAGGGACAACTAGCTCCTACGAGCAGTACTTC,CASRGTTSSYEQYF
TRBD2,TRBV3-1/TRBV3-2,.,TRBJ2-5,TGTGCCAGCAGCCAAGATCCCGGAGGGTGGTCGGGAGGGCCTGGAGAGGTCCAAGAGACCCAGTACTTC,CASSQDPGGWSGGPGEVQETQYF
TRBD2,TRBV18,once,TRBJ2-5,TGTGCCAGCTCACCTCGCGGGGGAGAGACCCAGTACTTC,CASSPRGGETQYF
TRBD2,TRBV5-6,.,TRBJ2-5,TGTGCCAGCAGCTGGGGGACTAGCCCCGAGACCCAGTACTTC,CASSWGTSPETQYF
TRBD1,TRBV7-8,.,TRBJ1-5,TGTGCCAGCAGCTATTCCGGACAGGGGATAGCAAATCAGCCCCAGCATTTT,CASSYSGQGIANQPQHF
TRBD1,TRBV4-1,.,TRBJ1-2,TGCGCCAGCAGCCAGACGCCGACAGGGAACTATGGCTACACCTTC,CASSQTPTGNYGYTF
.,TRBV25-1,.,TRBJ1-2,TGTGCCAGCAGTGAAAGAAGGGAGGGTCGGGACTATGGCTACACCTTC,CASSERREGRDYGYTF
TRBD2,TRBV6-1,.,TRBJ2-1,TGTGCCAGCAGTGAGATGACTAGCGGGAGGGCCTGGGCCAATGAGCAGTTCTTC,CASSEMTSGRAWANEQFF
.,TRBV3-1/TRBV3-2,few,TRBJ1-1,TGTGCCAGCAGGTCAGAGGCCGCGGAAGCTTTCTTT,CASRSEAAEAFF